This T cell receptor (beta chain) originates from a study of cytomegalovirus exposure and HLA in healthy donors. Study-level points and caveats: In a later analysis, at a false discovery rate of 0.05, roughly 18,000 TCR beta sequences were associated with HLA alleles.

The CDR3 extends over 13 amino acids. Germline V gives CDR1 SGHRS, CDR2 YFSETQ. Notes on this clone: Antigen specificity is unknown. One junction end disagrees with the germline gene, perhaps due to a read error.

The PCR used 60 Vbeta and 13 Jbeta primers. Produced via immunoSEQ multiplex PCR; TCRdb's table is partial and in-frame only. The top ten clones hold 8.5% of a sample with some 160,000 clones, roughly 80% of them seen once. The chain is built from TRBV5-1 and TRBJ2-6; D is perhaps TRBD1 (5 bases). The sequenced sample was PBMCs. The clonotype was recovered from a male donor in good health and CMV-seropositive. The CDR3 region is CASSLAGANGLTF. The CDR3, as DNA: TGCGCCAGCAGCTTGGCTGGGGCCAACGGCCTGACTTTC.